A selection of T cell receptor beta chains follows, all from one sample in a study of T cell repertoires in cytomegalovirus infection. In TCRdb, the reads were re-called with MiXCR into one record per CDR3 protein. The profile shows fewer than 550,000 distinct CDR3 sequences, 30% to 40% of them singletons. Sequenced: PBMCs. The receptors here all came from a human donor in good health (CMV status not recorded). Some clones in this sample may be carry-over from other donors' samples. Both conserved end residues are trimmed from each CDR3. Clone sizes are given selectively: once, few, many, or a class where the clone is expanded.

CDR3aa,v_gene,abundance
ASSRKEETQY,TRBV18,once
ASSYPAASSTDTQY,TRBV6-2/TRBV6-3,.
ASSLGTRTLSINEQF,TRBV7-2,.
ASNPTGQGRTEAF,TRBV28,.
ASSLVAGQGYGYT,TRBV11-2,.
ASSIMGELNQPQH,TRBV19,.
ASRSAGGPTDTQY,TRBV6-1,.
ATMGPEGSHGGYT,TRBV10-3,.
ASSYRGGVPYNEQF,TRBV6-2/TRBV6-3,.
ASSQGTGDNEQY,TRBV4-1,many
ASTLGGGNTIY,TRBV12-3/TRBV12-4,many
SAGDGSMGQPQH,TRBV29-1,.
ASNLLGTDTQY,TRBV6-1,.
ASSWTGSLYT,TRBV12-3/TRBV12-4,.
ASSLGDYYEQY,TRBV7-8,many